The present entry profiles one T cell receptor (beta chain) with its context. Its antigen is not known. The data are from a study of T cell clones after liver transplantation. Study summary: TCRbeta sequencing after a pre-transplant mixed lymphocyte reaction identified graft-donor-reactive clones, later tracked in post-transplant blood. Samples came pre-transplant, pre-randomization before withdrawal, and post-randomization after withdrawal ended.

In germline, CDR1 is MNHEY, CDR2 SMNVEV (reference sequence). This CDR3 is built from 12 residues. V dropped 10 bases and J dropped 0 bases, with 9 bases sitting between them. The study, taken as a whole, reports: Low donor cell numbers restricted donor-reactive repertoire measurement in two subjects. Graft donor-reactive T cells possibly entered the graft instead of undergoing deletion.

This table comes from immunoSEQ multiplex PCR, and its TCRdb copy is limited to in-frame clones, with some not included. The data contain more than 7,000 clones, 75% to 80% of them singletons. The sequencing here drew on CD8+ T cells from blood, taken before liver transplant. The chain is built from TRBV27 and TRBJ1-1, with unresolved D. The TCR was taken from a human donor who received a liver transplant. CDR3 region: CATVNLNTEAFF. CDR3 nucleotides: TGTGCCACTGTGAACCTGAACACTGAAGCTTTCTTT.